A selection of T cell receptor beta chains follows, all from one sample in a study of T cells after yellow fever vaccination. Using its own MiXCR run on the 5' RACE reads, TCRdb lists one record per CDR3 protein. The table has 300,000 to 400,000 distinct CDR3 sequences, approximately 13% seen once. Specimen: CD4+ T cells sorted from PBMCs, collected 15 days after the yellow fever booster vaccination. These receptors were taken from a man younger than 35 who received the YFV17D yellow fever vaccine. The CDR3 runs from the conserved cysteine through the conserved F or W. D genes are given only for firm matches. Where a row states a size, it is once, few, many or the class of an expanded clone; other rows omit it.

j_gene: TRBJ1-1; len: 13; d_gene: .; abundance: few; v_gene: TRBV18; CDR3aa: CASSDGQLIEAFF; CDR3nt: TGTGCCAGCTCGGACGGACAGCTCATTGAAGCTTTCTTT
j_gene: TRBJ1-6; len: 13; d_gene: TRBD1; abundance: many; v_gene: TRBV10-3; CDR3aa: CAISRDRASPLHF; CDR3nt: TGTGCCATCAGCCGGGACAGAGCTTCACCCCTCCACTTT
j_gene: TRBJ1-4; len: 14; d_gene: TRBD1; abundance: few; v_gene: TRBV5-1; CDR3aa: CASSWGQPREKLFF; CDR3nt: TGCGCCAGCAGCTGGGGACAGCCTAGGGAAAAACTGTTTTTT
j_gene: TRBJ2-3; len: 13; d_gene: .; abundance: many; v_gene: TRBV5-1; CDR3aa: CASSLGSTDTQYF; CDR3nt: TGCGCCAGCAGCTTGGGGTCCACAGATACGCAGTATTTT
j_gene: TRBJ1-1; len: 14; d_gene: .; abundance: .; v_gene: TRBV3-1; CDR3aa: CASSLQGLYTEAFF; CDR3nt: TGTGCCAGCAGCCTTCAGGGTCTCTACACTGAAGCTTTCTTT
j_gene: TRBJ2-7; len: 11; d_gene: .; abundance: .; v_gene: TRBV11-2; CDR3aa: CASSLEWEQYF; CDR3nt: TGTGCCAGCAGCTTAGAGTGGGAGCAGTACTTC
j_gene: TRBJ1-5; len: 13; d_gene: .; abundance: .; v_gene: TRBV12-3/TRBV12-4; CDR3aa: CASTLTGSQPQHF; CDR3nt: TGTGCCAGCACGCTCACGGGGAGTCAGCCCCAGCATTTT
j_gene: TRBJ2-7; len: 12; d_gene: .; abundance: .; v_gene: TRBV7-9; CDR3aa: CASSLVTYEQYF; CDR3nt: TGTGCCAGCAGCTTGGTGACCTACGAGCAGTACTTC
j_gene: TRBJ2-5; len: 12; d_gene: .; abundance: many; v_gene: TRBV5-1; CDR3aa: CASSLTAETQYF; CDR3nt: TGCGCCAGCAGCTTGACCGCGGAGACCCAGTACTTC
j_gene: TRBJ1-1; len: 15; d_gene: .; abundance: .; v_gene: TRBV6-5; CDR3aa: CASSSHRDLNTEAFF; CDR3nt: TGTGCCAGCAGTTCTCACAGGGATTTGAACACTGAAGCTTTCTTT
j_gene: TRBJ2-2; len: 15; d_gene: .; abundance: many; v_gene: TRBV29-1; CDR3aa: CSVGGFEGWSGELFF; CDR3nt: TGCAGCGTTGGAGGGTTTGAAGGGTGGAGCGGGGAGCTGTTTTTT
j_gene: TRBJ1-5; len: 15; d_gene: .; abundance: few; v_gene: TRBV5-1; CDR3aa: CASSWEGVGNQPQHF; CDR3nt: TGCGCCAGCAGTTGGGAGGGCGTGGGGAATCAGCCCCAGCATTTT
j_gene: TRBJ1-3; len: 16; d_gene: .; abundance: few; v_gene: TRBV18; CDR3aa: CASSEIGGQLGNTIYF; CDR3nt: TGTGCCAGCTCAGAAATCGGGGGCCAGCTTGGAAACACCATATATTTT
j_gene: TRBJ1-6; len: 12; d_gene: .; abundance: many; v_gene: TRBV6-5; CDR3aa: CASSLGNSPLHF; CDR3nt: TGTGCCAGCAGTTTGGGTAATTCACCCCTCCACTTT
j_gene: TRBJ2-3; len: 13; d_gene: .; abundance: few; v_gene: TRBV7-9; CDR3aa: CASRGADADTQYF; CDR3nt: TGTGCCAGCAGGGGGGCAGATGCAGATACGCAGTATTTT
j_gene: TRBJ2-5; len: 20; d_gene: TRBD1; abundance: few; v_gene: TRBV12-3/TRBV12-4; CDR3aa: CASSLSGQGAKFGAQETQYF; CDR3nt: TGTGCCAGCAGTTTATCAGGACAGGGGGCTAAATTCGGGGCTCAAGAGACCCAGTACTTC
j_gene: TRBJ1-4; len: 15; d_gene: .; abundance: .; v_gene: TRBV5-1; CDR3aa: CASSLFPGEGEKLFF; CDR3nt: TGCGCCAGCAGCTTGTTTCCAGGGGAGGGTGAAAAACTGTTTTTT
j_gene: TRBJ1-3; len: 14; d_gene: .; abundance: few; v_gene: TRBV7-2; CDR3aa: CASSFTGSGNTIYF; CDR3nt: TGTGCCAGCAGCTTTACAGGCAGCGGAAACACCATATATTTT
j_gene: TRBJ1-3; len: 13; d_gene: .; abundance: few; v_gene: TRBV5-1; CDR3aa: CASTPGAGNTIYF; CDR3nt: TGCGCCAGCACCCCTGGGGCTGGAAACACCATATATTTT
j_gene: TRBJ2-1; len: 16; d_gene: TRBD2; abundance: .; v_gene: TRBV20-1; CDR3aa: CSASDSGGQSYNEQFF; CDR3nt: TGCAGTGCTAGTGATAGCGGGGGGCAAAGCTACAATGAGCAGTTCTTC
j_gene: TRBJ2-2; len: 15; d_gene: .; abundance: few; v_gene: TRBV20-1; CDR3aa: CSARGTGSNTGELFF; CDR3nt: TGCAGTGCTAGAGGCACGGGATCGAACACCGGGGAGCTGTTTTTT
j_gene: TRBJ1-1; len: 14; d_gene: .; abundance: few; v_gene: TRBV7-9; CDR3aa: CASSLHALNTEAFF; CDR3nt: TGTGCCAGCAGCCTCCATGCCCTGAACACTGAAGCTTTCTTT
j_gene: TRBJ2-7; len: 11; d_gene: .; abundance: .; v_gene: TRBV10-3; CDR3aa: CAIMDRYEQYF; CDR3nt: TGTGCCATCATGGACCGCTACGAGCAGTACTTC
j_gene: TRBJ2-3; len: 14; d_gene: .; abundance: .; v_gene: TRBV10-2; CDR3aa: CASSESGPTDTQYF; CDR3nt: TGCGCCAGCAGTGAGTCAGGGCCGACAGATACGCAGTATTTT
j_gene: TRBJ1-6; len: 13; d_gene: .; abundance: .; v_gene: TRBV18; CDR3aa: CASSSIGDSPLHF; CDR3nt: TGTGCCAGCTCATCTATCGGGGATTCACCCCTCCACTTT
j_gene: TRBJ2-3; len: 15; d_gene: .; abundance: few; v_gene: TRBV7-3; CDR3aa: CASSELGSGTDTQYF; CDR3nt: TGTGCCAGCAGCGAACTAGGTTCGGGGACAGATACGCAGTATTTT
j_gene: TRBJ2-5; len: 17; d_gene: .; abundance: few; v_gene: TRBV30; CDR3aa: CAWRRLRDFKGKETQYF; CDR3nt: TGTGCCTGGAGACGCCTCAGGGACTTTAAGGGAAAAGAGACCCAGTACTTC
j_gene: TRBJ2-5; len: 15; d_gene: .; abundance: few; v_gene: TRBV9; CDR3aa: CASSVLWAGGETQYF; CDR3nt: TGTGCCAGCAGCGTATTATGGGCCGGAGGGGAGACCCAGTACTTC